The rows below give T cell receptor beta chains drawn from one sample of a study of beta chain features in type 1 diabetes. Clones were read by immunoSEQ multiplex PCR, and TCRdb kept only the in-frame ones, dropping some. The profile covers some 300,000 clones, with 8% appearing a single time and more than 0.9% taken by the ten largest. Specimen: central memory CD4+ T cells from blood. These receptors all come from a woman under 30 in good health. The CDR3 runs from the conserved cysteine through the conserved F or W. The D gene is left open where the match is weak. Only part of the rows carry a size: once, few, many, or a class if the clone is expanded.

D | J | size | V | CDR3 | DNA
TRBD1 | TRBJ1-1 | few | TRBV29-1 | CSVRQGLQNTEAFF | TGCAGCGTTCGACAGGGCCTTCAGAACACTGAAGCTTTCTTT
. | TRBJ2-1 | few | TRBV7-2 | CASSLAHPYNEQFF | TGTGCCAGCAGCTTAGCCCACCCATACAATGAGCAGTTCTTC
. | TRBJ1-1 | . | TRBV4-2 | CASSQRAGGALLQAFF | TGTGCCAGCAGCCAAAGGGCGGGTGGTGCTCTCCTCCAAGCTTTCTTT
. | TRBJ1-4 | few | TRBV4-2 | CASSQDWSQGSGKLFF | TGTGCCAGCAGCCAAGATTGGTCACAGGGCTCGGGGAAACTGTTTTTT
TRBD1 | TRBJ2-2 | . | TRBV5-1 | CASSGQGATTTGELFF | TGCGCCAGCAGCGGGCAGGGGGCAACGACCACCGGGGAGCTGTTTTTT
. | TRBJ2-3 | . | TRBV10-3 | CAISSTDTQYF | TGTGCCATCTCTAGCACAGATACGCAGTATTTT
. | TRBJ2-7 | . | TRBV29-1 | CSVGFAGSSAETLEQYF | TGCAGCGTTGGCTTTGCAGGGTCCTCAGCGGAAACCCTTGAGCAGTACTTC
. | TRBJ1-6 | few | TRBV4-3 | CASSQDLHSPLHF | TGCGCCAGCAGCCAAGATCTGCATTCACCCCTCCACTTT
. | TRBJ2-7 | . | TRBV6-6 | CASSYRDPEQYF | TGTGCCAGCAGTTACAGGGACCCAGAGCAGTACTTC
. | TRBJ2-2 | . | TRBV5-1 | CASNGQGSDTGELFF | TGCGCCAGCAACGGGCAGGGAAGTGACACCGGGGAGCTGTTTTTT
TRBD1 | TRBJ2-5 | few | TRBV6-5 | CASSRQGTGAETQYF | TGTGCCAGCAGTCGGCAGGGGACAGGCGCAGAGACCCAGTACTTC
TRBD1 | TRBJ2-2 | . | TRBV28 | CASSSDRPSGGLFF | TGTGCCAGCAGTTCGGACAGGCCCTCCGGCGGGCTGTTTTTT
. | TRBJ2-7 | few | TRBV9 | CASSVGGQSYEQYF | TGTGCCAGCAGCGTAGGTGGACAGTCCTACGAGCAGTACTTC
. | TRBJ2-1 | many | TRBV14 | CASSQAWRGSYNEQFF | TGTGCCAGCAGCCAAGCCTGGCGGGGCTCCTACAATGAGCAGTTCTTC
TRBD1 | TRBJ2-2 | many | TRBV7-7 | CASSLTGGLNTGELFF | TGTGCCAGCAGCCTGACAGGGGGACTGAACACCGGGGAGCTGTTTTTT
TRBD2 | TRBJ2-1 | . | TRBV5-4 | CASSLGTRRGGEQFF | TGTGCCAGCAGCTTGGGGACTAGAAGGGGCGGTGAGCAGTTCTTC
. | TRBJ2-1 | many | TRBV30 | CAWSVGSLGNNEQFF | TGTGCCTGGAGTGTAGGGTCCTTGGGTAACAATGAGCAGTTCTTC
. | TRBJ2-3 | many | TRBV5-1 | CASSERAYTDTQYF | TGCGCCAGCAGCGAAAGGGCCTACACAGATACGCAGTATTTT
. | TRBJ2-2 | . | TRBV5-4 | CASRNTNTGELFF | TGTGCCAGCAGGAATACGAACACCGGGGAGCTGTTTTTT
. | TRBJ2-5 | few | TRBV7-3 | CASSLISQETQYF | TGTGCCAGCAGCTTAATCTCCCAAGAGACCCAGTACTTC
TRBD2 | TRBJ2-7 | . | TRBV14 | CASGLAGAYEQYF | TGTGCCAGCGGTCTAGCGGGAGCCTACGAGCAGTACTTC
. | TRBJ1-4 | few | TRBV30 | CAWSSNRAEKLFF | TGTGCCTGGAGTTCAAACAGGGCTGAAAAACTGTTTTTT
. | TRBJ2-2 | . | TRBV11-2 | CASSTTRWYTGELFF | TGTGCCAGCAGCACGACTAGGTGGTACACCGGGGAGCTGTTTTTT
. | TRBJ2-1 | . | TRBV18 | CASSPPSDRRTNNEQFF | TGTGCCAGCTCACCACCGAGCGACAGGAGAACGAACAATGAGCAGTTCTTC
TRBD1 | TRBJ1-5 | few | TRBV6-5 | CASSQGQGYQPQHF | TGTGCCAGCAGTCAGGGACAGGGCTATCAGCCCCAGCATTTT
TRBD2 | TRBJ2-1 | . | TRBV4-2 | CASSQASTGTSGDNEQFF | TGTGCCAGCAGCCAAGCTAGTACGGGGACTAGCGGAGACAATGAGCAGTTCTTC
. | TRBJ2-7 | few | TRBV18 | CASSPDGYEQYF | TGTGCCAGCTCACCGGACGGCTACGAGCAGTACTTC
. | TRBJ2-5 | . | TRBV7-8 | CASSFQREVLQETQYF | TGTGCCAGCAGCTTCCAGAGGGAGGTGCTCCAAGAGACCCAGTACTTC
. | TRBJ1-2 | . | TRBV7-2 | CASSFSTNYGYTF | TGTGCCAGCAGCTTTTCTACGAACTATGGCTACACCTTC
. | TRBJ2-7 | few | TRBV15 | CATSRPTGTRPYEQYF | TGTGCCACCAGCAGACCCACCGGGACAAGACCCTACGAGCAGTACTTC
. | TRBJ1-1 | . | TRBV14 | CASSQEPVYTEAFF | TGTGCCAGCAGCCAAGAACCGGTGTACACTGAAGCTTTCTTT
. | TRBJ1-1 | few | TRBV15 | CATSREHTVNTEAFF | TGTGCCACCAGCAGAGAGCACACCGTGAACACTGAAGCTTTCTTT
TRBD2 | TRBJ2-2 | . | TRBV9 | CASSEGLAGNTGELFF | TGTGCCAGCAGCGAGGGACTAGCGGGTAACACCGGGGAGCTGTTTTTT
TRBD1 | TRBJ2-2 | few | TRBV7-8 | CASSLTGGNTGELFF | TGTGCCAGCAGCCTGACAGGGGGAAACACCGGGGAGCTGTTTTTT
. | TRBJ1-1 | . | TRBV18 | CASSPFAGAVPTEAFF | TGTGCCAGCTCACCCTTCGCGGGGGCTGTTCCCACTGAAGCTTTCTTT
. | TRBJ2-5 | few | TRBV5-1 | CASSLGAEETQYF | TGCGCCAGCAGCTTGGGGGCGGAAGAGACCCAGTACTTC
TRBD2 | TRBJ2-7 | few | TRBV7-8 | CASSAAGTSASYEQYF | TGTGCCAGCAGCGCCGCCGGGACTAGCGCCTCCTACGAGCAGTACTTC
TRBD1 | TRBJ2-7 | few | TRBV29-1 | CSGGTDNEQYF | TGCAGCGGTGGGACAGACAACGAGCAGTACTTC
. | TRBJ2-1 | few | TRBV4-2 | CASSLRTYNEQFF | TGTGCCAGCAGCTTACGAACCTACAATGAGCAGTTCTTC
TRBD1 | TRBJ2-1 | few | TRBV28 | CASSASTGSSYNEQFF | TGTGCCAGCAGTGCGTCGACAGGGAGCTCCTACAATGAGCAGTTCTTC
. | TRBJ1-1 | many | TRBV5-4 | CASSLDFGGSLNTEAFF | TGTGCCAGCAGCTTGGATTTCGGGGGGTCTTTGAACACTGAAGCTTTCTTT
. | TRBJ1-2 | few | TRBV6-5 | CASSEMGNYGYTF | TGTGCCAGCAGTGAGATGGGAAACTATGGCTACACCTTC
. | TRBJ2-1 | few | TRBV7-3 | CASSSSDYLRREQFF | TGTGCCAGCAGCTCTTCGGACTACCTGAGAAGGGAGCAGTTCTTC
. | TRBJ2-1 | few | TRBV7-2 | CASSPPLLGVNEQFF | TGTGCCAGCAGCCCACCCCTGTTGGGAGTCAATGAGCAGTTCTTC
TRBD1 | TRBJ2-3 | few | TRBV10-3 | CAIKGAGDRDTQYF | TGTGCCATCAAGGGGGCAGGGGATCGAGATACGCAGTATTTT
TRBD1 | TRBJ2-1 | . | TRBV2 | CASEKTGGGEQFF | TGTGCCAGCGAGAAGACAGGGGGGGGTGAGCAGTTCTTC
. | TRBJ1-1 | . | TRBV6-1 | CASSEGGGWTEAFF | TGTGCCAGCAGTGAAGGCGGCGGGTGGACTGAAGCTTTCTTT
. | TRBJ1-3 | many | TRBV7-9 | CASSLTGTSGNTIYF | TGTGCCAGCAGCTTAACAGGGACCTCTGGAAACACCATATATTTT
TRBD1 | TRBJ2-5 | . | TRBV12-5 | CASGPGQGLVGETQYF | TGTGCTAGTGGTCCCGGACAGGGGCTGGTTGGAGAGACCCAGTACTTC
. | TRBJ1-2 | . | TRBV2 | CASSVTGGYTF | TGTGCCAGCAGTGTGACGGGGGGCTACACCTTC
TRBD1 | TRBJ2-2 | few | TRBV2 | CASSGGQVGDTGELFF | TGTGCCAGCAGTGGCGGACAGGTCGGGGACACCGGGGAGCTGTTTTTT
. | TRBJ1-2 | . | TRBV19 | CASSRDGTNYGYTF | TGTGCCAGTAGTAGGGACGGGACCAACTATGGCTACACCTTC
. | TRBJ2-1 | . | TRBV7-2 | CATSAAILYNEQFF | TGTGCCACCTCGGCGGCGATCCTCTACAATGAGCAGTTCTTC
TRBD1 | TRBJ1-5 | few | TRBV30 | CAWSRTGPNQPQHF | TGTGCCTGGAGCAGGACAGGGCCCAATCAGCCCCAGCATTTT
. | TRBJ2-5 | . | TRBV4-1 | CASSPDPGYLGETQYF | TGCGCCAGCAGCCCGGACCCGGGGTACCTAGGCGAGACCCAGTACTTC
. | TRBJ2-1 | . | TRBV7-9 | CASSRDRYEQFF | TGTGCCAGCAGCCGAGACAGGTATGAGCAGTTCTTC
TRBD1 | TRBJ1-1 | few | TRBV23-1 | CASSQSRQGENTEAFF | TGCGCCAGCAGTCAATCGCGACAGGGTGAGAACACTGAAGCTTTCTTT
. | TRBJ2-1 | . | TRBV29-1 | CSVGHPRDYEQFF | TGCAGCGTTGGGCACCCCCGGGATTATGAGCAGTTCTTC
. | TRBJ1-2 | . | TRBV30 | CAWSGGTGGYTF | TGTGCCTGGAGTGGAGGAACGGGCGGCTACACCTTC
. | TRBJ1-1 | . | TRBV6-1 | CASSSDKLRAFF | TGTGCCAGCAGTTCAGACAAACTCAGGGCTTTCTTT